This T cell receptor beta chain was documented in a study of blood T cell repertoires in COVID-19. Study-level information: T cells, B-cell-depleted T cells, or PBMCs supplied cDNA or gDNA.

Which cohort a participant joined came from the clinical history participants gave. As processed by the authors: The authors estimated nucleated cell counts from reference gene primer amplification. Sequenced by immunoSEQ multiplex PCR; TCRdb stores in-frame clones only, minus some. D and trimming come from the DNA, and the V and J calls and clone size come from that table. This table has almost 200,000 clones, roughly 90% appearing once. The source is a woman aged 18 to 35 who had recovered from COVID-19. The sequenced material came from PBMCs or T cells enriched from blood (not recorded which).

The CDR3 is CASSSQIYPRETQYF. In DNA, the CDR3 is TGTGCCAGCAGTTCCCAAATATACCCCCGGGAGACCCAGTACTTC. The J gene is TRBJ2-5, the V gene TRBV2; D is unresolved. The V gene lost 5 bases and the J gene lost 5 bases, with 18 bases spanning the gap. This CDR3 is 15 amino acids long. Germline V gene data show CDR1 as SNHLY and CDR2 as FYNNEI.